Below, 9 T cell receptor beta chains from the same sample are listed, as sequenced in a study of blood T cell repertoires in COVID-19. Using immunoSEQ multiplex PCR, the repertoire was profiled, and TCRdb retains in-frame clones only, with some absent. The sample yields around 360,000 clones, around 87% seen once. Source material: peripheral blood. The receptors shown here come from a woman in her twenties or thirties with COVID-19, enrolled during active disease.

The genes are TRBV28 and TRBJ2-3; 7 bases line up with TRBD2. This CDR3 has 15 residues. With V trimmed by 2 bases and J by 1 base, 3 bases remained unmatched. Per germline, CDR1 MDHEN and CDR2 SYDVKM. CDR3 in amino acids: CASSLSGARTDTQYF. CDR3 DNA: TGTGCCAGCAGTTTAAGCGGGGCTCGCACAGATACGCAGTATTTT.

This clone has a single count. The chain combines TRBV7-9 with TRBJ2-3; 7 bases map to TRBD1. With V trimmed by 0 bases and J by 2 bases, 5 bases remained unmatched. This CDR3 has 16 amino acids. CDR1 and CDR2 (germline): SEHNR, FQNEAQ (reference sequence). DNA for the CDR3: TGTGCCAGCAGCTTAGCGGGGACAGAACTCACAGATACGCAGTATTTT. This translates into CASSLAGTELTDTQYF.

The chain is built from TRBV4-1 and TRBJ1-2; D might be TRBD1 (6 bases). This CDR3 spans 14 amino acids. V was clipped by 0 bases and J by 10 bases, with 15 bases between them. CDR1 is MGHRA, CDR2 YSYEKL, per germline. In DNA, the CDR3 is TGCGCCAGCAGCCAAGAGAGGCGACAGGTCTACTACACCTTC. Its translation: CASSQERRQVYYTF.

V is TRBV10-3 and J is TRBJ2-5; D gene uncertain. Between the trimmed V and J ends, which lost 2 bases and 5 bases, there was a span of 6 bases. The V gene's germline CDR1 is ENHRY and CDR2 SYGVKD. There are 12 residues in the CDR3. This chain's CDR3 is CAISEVRETQYF. The DNA of the CDR3 is TGTGCCATCAGTGAGGTACGGGAGACCCAGTACTTC.

V is TRBV7-6 and J is TRBJ1-6; TRBD1 matches at 7 bases. Unmatched junction bases numbered 10, after V lost 5 bases and J lost 6 bases. CDR1 and CDR2 (germline): SGHVS, FNYEAQ. This CDR3 spans 16 amino acids. CDR3 coding DNA: TGTGCCAGCAGCGCCGGGACAGCGAGAAGTAATTCACCCCTCCACTTT. This codes for CASSAGTARSNSPLHF.

With respect to this clone: One end of the junction is discordant with germline, which a read error may explain. The chain couples TRBV27 to TRBJ2-1, with D possibly matching TRBD2 (7 bases). Germline V lookup: CDR1 MNHEY, CDR2 SMNVEV (reference sequence). The CDR3 extends over 14 amino acids. The CDR3 DNA sequence: TGTGCCAGCAGTTGGGGGGGCCCCCTCAATCAGCAGTTCTTC. Translated, it gives CASSWGGPLNQQFF.

To note about this clone: The same CDR3 can be traced to other DNA sequences in this sample. The chain recombines TRBV15 with TRBJ2-7; D gene unclear. Germline CDR1 reads LNHNV; CDR2 reads YYDKDF (reference sequence). Trimming shortened V by 0 bases and J by 0 bases, and 6 bases separated the two germline ends. CDR3 length: 14 amino acids. For the CDR3, the DNA is TGTGCCACCAGCAGAGATCCGGGCTCCTACGAGCAGTACTTC. The encoded protein is CATSRDPGSYEQYF.

This clone was counted a single time. The V call is TRBV24-1, the J call TRBJ1-3, with a weak D call TRBD1 (6 bases). Germline loops: CDR1 KGHDR, CDR2 SFDVKD. The CDR3 is made up of 17 amino acids. Trimming took 6 bases from V and 2 from J, leaving 19 bases between them. The chain's CDR3 is CATSMGRGGSAGNTIYF. CDR3 DNA: TGTGCCACCAGTATGGGACGAGGGGGATCAGCTGGAAACACCATATATTTT.

The V and J genes are TRBV9 and TRBJ1-2; possibly TRBD1 for D (6 bases). CDR1 SGDLS and CDR2 YYNGEE come from the germline V gene. Deletions cut 4 bases from V and 8 bases from J, with 15 bases between. The CDR3 extends over 13 amino acids. The DNA of the CDR3 is TGTGCCAGCAGCACCAAGACAGGCGGGGGCTACACCTTC. It encodes CASSTKTGGGYTF.